The 14 T cell receptor beta chains below were found in one sample sequenced in a study of blood T cell repertoires in COVID-19. This table comes from immunoSEQ multiplex PCR, and its TCRdb copy is limited to in-frame clones, with some not included. The sample lists approximately 100,000 clones; 91% were seen once. Sequenced: peripheral blood. The receptors were sampled from a man aged 45-65 years with acute or convalescent COVID-19.

The V gene is TRBV30, the J gene TRBJ1-5; the D gene is possibly TRBD1 (6 bases). The CDR3 is made up of 14 amino acids. V lost 1 base and J 1 base, leaving 8 bases between the germline ends. Germline loops: CDR1 GTSNPN, CDR2 SVGIG (reference sequence). CDR3 protein: CAWSGGLSNQPQHF. CDR3 nucleotides: TGTGCCTGGAGTGGGGGGCTGAGCAATCAGCCCCAGCATTTT.

This clone was recorded a few times. The chain employs TRBV11-3 and TRBJ2-1, with TRBD2 matching over 9 bases. Unmatched junction bases numbered 8, after V lost 4 bases and J lost 7 bases. Germline V CDR1 and CDR2: SGHNT, YENEEA. This CDR3 is 15 amino acids long. CDR3 amino acids: CASSWGGGAQNEQFF. CDR3 bases: TGTGCCAGCAGCTGGGGCGGGGGGGCCCAAAATGAGCAGTTCTTC.

The V gene is TRBV4-3, the J gene TRBJ2-5; D is possibly TRBD1 (6 bases). This CDR3 region has 14 residues. Between the trimmed V and J ends, which lost 0 bases and 9 bases, there was a span of 14 bases. Germline CDR1 LGHNA, CDR2 YSLEER. This CDR3 reads CASSQDGQPRAQYF. CDR3 coding DNA: TGCGCCAGCAGCCAAGATGGACAGCCTCGAGCCCAGTACTTC.

The rearrangement links TRBV4-3 to TRBJ2-3; D perhaps matches TRBD2 (5 bases). Trimming took off 0 bases at V and 3 bases at J, with 7 bases between the two ends. This CDR3 has 14 residues. The germline V gene has CDR1 LGHNA and CDR2 YSLEER. The CDR3 spells CASSQERGTDTQYF. The CDR3, as DNA: TGCGCCAGCAGCCAAGAACGGGGAACAGATACGCAGTATTTT.

V and J are TRBV5-4 and TRBJ1-1; D remains unclear. Germline V gene lookup returns CDR1 SGHNT and CDR2 YYREEE (reference sequence). This CDR3 comprises 13 residues. Trimming took 4 bases from V and 7 from J, leaving 14 bases between them. The CDR3 region is CASSAGEGLEAFF. The DNA for the CDR3 is TGTGCCAGCAGCGCGGGAGAGGGCCTTGAAGCTTTCTTT. Full variable domain (missing parts from reference TRBV5-4 and TRBJ1-1): ETGVTQSPTHLIKTRGQQVTLRCSSQSGHNTVSWYQQALGQGPQFIFQYYREEENGRGNFPPRFSGLQFPNYSSELNVNALELDDSALYLCASSAGEGLEAFFGQGTRLTVV.

CDR3 region: CASSQARPGTGLSYGYTF. The CDR3 coding sequence is TGCGCCAGCAGCCAAGCGCGGCCTGGGACAGGTCTTTCCTATGGCTACACCTTC. The chain recombines TRBV4-3 with TRBJ1-2; 8 bases are a match to TRBD1. This CDR3 is 18 amino acids long. The V segment lost 1 base and the J segment 4 bases; nucleotides outside the gene matches: 14. CDR1 is LGHNA and CDR2 is YSLEER in the germline V gene.

This clone was picked up a small number of times. The CDR3, as DNA: TGTGCCAGCAGCCGAGCGGGGGTCACAGATACGCAGTATTTT. This translates into CASSRAGVTDTQYF. The rearrangement joins TRBV7-9 to TRBJ2-3, with TRBD2 identical over 8 bases. Losses at the gene ends were 5 bases for V and 2 bases for J; bases not matched to a gene: 3. Germline values: CDR1 SEHNR, CDR2 FQNEAQ (reference sequence). The CDR3 covers 14 residues.

The V call is TRBV18, the J call TRBJ1-5, with 9 bases lining up with TRBD1. The germline gives CDR1 KGHSH, CDR2 LQKENI. This CDR3 spans 13 amino acids. The V gene end was trimmed by 4 bases and the J gene end by 8 bases; junction bases not matched to a gene: 3. CDR3 coding DNA: TGTGCCAGCTCACGGGACAGGGATGAGCCCCAGCATTTT. This translates into CASSRDRDEPQHF.

The chain has TRBV7-9 and TRBJ1-5; no clear D. V was clipped by 7 bases and J by 7 bases, with 17 bases between them. The CDR3 spans 14 residues. Germline values: CDR1 SEHNR, CDR2 FQNEAQ (reference sequence). As DNA, the CDR3 is TGTGCCAGCACCTCGACGACGGGTGAACAGCCCCAGCATTTT. Translation: CASTSTTGEQPQHF.

J is TRBJ1-5 and V is TRBV5-8; tentatively, D is TRBD1 (6 bases). Trimming removed 4 bases at V and 0 bases at J, with 14 bases between. Germline CDR1 SGHTS, CDR2 YDEGEE. The CDR3 sequence is 16 residues long. CDR3 DNA sequence: TGTGCCAGCAGCCAGACAGGTACTTATAGCAATCAGCCCCAGCATTTT. Translating gives CASSQTGTYSNQPQHF.

The rearrangement joins TRBV5-5 to TRBJ2-7; 7 bases match TRBD1. There are 15 residues in the CDR3. Germline V gene lookup returns CDR1 SGHKS and CDR2 YYEKEE (reference sequence). Unmatched junction bases numbered 10, after V lost 4 bases and J lost 3 bases. Here the CDR3 reads CASSPGTEKYYEQYF. CDR3 nucleotides: TGTGCCAGCAGCCCCGGGACAGAGAAATACTACGAGCAGTACTTC.

This clone was picked up one time. The chain combines TRBV5-5 with TRBJ2-2; D is possibly TRBD1 (6 bases). Deletions cut 5 bases from V and 2 bases from J, with 13 bases between. Per the germline V gene, CDR1 is SGHKS and CDR2 is YYEKEE (reference sequence). The CDR3 is 15 residues long. For the CDR3, the DNA is TGTGCCAGCAGGGTGGGACATATTAACACCGGGGAGCTGTTTTTT. This encodes CASRVGHINTGELFF.

The chain has TRBV6-2 or TRBV6-3 and TRBJ2-3, with 7 bases matching TRBD2. The CDR3 covers 15 residues. The ends lost 6 bases at V and 0 bases at J; junction bases unmatched: 6. The germline CDR1 and CDR2 sequences are MNHEY and SVGEGT. CDR3 amino acids: CASSPSGVSTDTQYF. The CDR3 coding sequence is TGTGCCAGCAGCCCCAGCGGGGTGAGCACAGATACGCAGTATTTT.

The rearrangement links TRBV6-5 to TRBJ1-3; D perhaps matches TRBD1 (5 bases). Per the germline V gene, CDR1 is MNHEY and CDR2 is SVGAGI. Between the trimmed V and J ends, which lost 7 bases and 0 bases, there was a span of 10 bases. The CDR3 runs to 14 residues. The CDR3 sequence: CASKTGSSGNTIYF. CDR3 in DNA: TGTGCCAGCAAAACAGGTTCCTCTGGAAACACCATATATTTT.